Shown below are 5 T cell receptor beta chains from a single sample sequenced in a study of T-cell memory formation after mild COVID-19. TCRdb re-analysed the 5' RACE reads in MiXCR, keeping a single row per CDR3 protein. The repertoire holds some 69,000 distinct CDR3 sequences, with about a sixth as singletons. The sample comprised PBMCs or a T cell subset sorted from them (not recorded which). Receptors originate from an adult woman who had mild COVID-19 (a few samples of this study predate the infection). Cell type and time point are not known.

This clonotype has more than one count but fewer than ten. The chain combines TRBV6-2 or TRBV6-3 with TRBJ2-7; 13 bases are shared with TRBD2. CDR3 size: 18 residues. J lost 3 bases, V lost 4 bases, and 12 bases had no gene match. Germline CDR1 is MNHEY and CDR2 is SVGEGT. The DNA of the CDR3 is TGTGCCAGCAGTTTCTTCGGGACTAGCGGGGCCGTCCTCTACGAGCAGTACTTC. Translation gives CASSFFGTSGAVLYEQYF.

The CDR3 here is CASSLSAYGYTF. The CDR3, as DNA: TGTGCCAGCAGCCTCTCGGCCTATGGCTACACCTTC. This rearrangement joins TRBV5-6 to TRBJ1-2; D is uncertain. V was shortened by 4 bases and J by 4 bases, with 8 bases between the two germline ends. The CDR3 sequence is 12 residues long. CDR1 and CDR2 (germline): SGHDT, YYEEEE.

The chain links TRBV4-2 to TRBJ2-7; the D gene is possibly TRBD1 (6 bases). The germline V gene has CDR1 LGHNA and CDR2 YNFKEQ. The germline V and J ends were trimmed by 1 base and 6 bases, with 13 bases remaining between them. The CDR3 has 14 residues. The CDR3 nucleotides are TGTGCCAGCAGCCAAGCCCTACAGGGCACCGAGCAGTACTTC. Its protein is CASSQALQGTEQYF.

V gene TRBV7-9 combines with J gene TRBJ2-2; 9 bases map to TRBD1. Germline-derived CDR1 and CDR2 are SEHNR and FQNEAQ (reference sequence). V lost 5 bases and J lost 8; bases outside the gene matches: 6. The CDR3 contains 14 residues. As DNA, the CDR3 is TGTGCCAGCAGCCCGGCACAGGGGGCAGGGGAGCTGTTTTTT. Its protein is CASSPAQGAGELFF.

This clonotype was detected a few times. The gene calls are TRBV19 and TRBJ2-7; TRBD2 aligns across 10 bases. J lost 7 bases, V lost 7 bases, and 10 bases had no gene match. Germline values: CDR1 LNHDA, CDR2 SQIVND (reference sequence). The CDR3 covers 14 residues. CDR3 amino acids: CASTPLAGGDEQYF. DNA of the CDR3: TGTGCCAGTACCCCCTTAGCGGGAGGTGATGAGCAGTACTTC. Looking up the rest from reference TRBV19 and TRBJ2-7 gives the full variable domain: DGGITQSPKYLFRKEGQNVTLSCEQNLNHDAMYWYRQDPGQGLRLIYYSQIVNDFQKGDIAEGYSVSREKKESFPLTVTSAQKNPTAFYLCASTPLAGGDEQYFGPGTRLTVT.